Sequencing of this T cell receptor (beta chain) was carried out in a study of STAT5B mutations in CD4+ large granular lymphocyte leukemia. Assay: immunoSEQ multiplex PCR; the TCRdb copy retains only in-frame clones and omits some. The repertoire holds nearly 35,000 clones, with 68% as singletons. Looked up from germline, CDR1 is MNHNS and CDR2 is SASEGT. The CDR3 extends over 14 amino acids. V lost 0 bases to trimming and J lost 4 bases, with 7 bases between them. The sample taken for sequencing was CD4+ T cells from blood buffy coats. This TCR came from a human donor in good health. The chain combines TRBV6-1 with TRBJ1-5, with unresolved D. The CDR3 DNA is TGTGCCAGCAGTGAAGCGGGCTATAATCAGCCCCAGCATTTT. This encodes CASSEAGYNQPQHF.